The 14 T cell receptor beta chains given below trace back to one sample, sequenced in a study of cytomegalovirus exposure and HLA in healthy donors. PCR was performed using 60 Vbeta and 13 Jbeta primers. Sequencing used immunoSEQ multiplex PCR; TCRdb keeps in-frame clones, though not all of them. Altogether about 170,000 clones are present, about 80% being singletons, with the ten largest covering 1%. The sequenced sample consisted of PBMCs. Receptors originate from a woman aged 45 to 65 in good health and CMV-seropositive.

J is TRBJ1-1 and V is TRBV19; a weak D match, TRBD1 (5 bases). Germline V gene sequence: CDR1 LNHDA, CDR2 SQIVND (reference sequence). The CDR3 is made up of 15 amino acids. V lost 5 bases and J lost 1, with 14 bases in between. CDR3 in amino acids: CASSWSTGGNTEAFF. In nucleotides, the CDR3 is TGTGCCAGTAGTTGGTCTACCGGGGGGAACACTGAAGCTTTCTTT.

The chain is built from TRBV5-1 and TRBJ2-1, with TRBD2 matching over 7 bases. J gave up 7 bases and V 5 bases, and 3 bases lay outside the gene matches. Germline CDR1 SGHRS, CDR2 YFSETQ. The CDR3 is made up of 12 amino acids. The CDR3 nucleotides read TGCGCCAGCAGTACGGGGGGTAATGAGCAGTTCTTC. It encodes CASSTGGNEQFF. The whole variable domain, filled in from reference TRBV5-1 and TRBJ2-1, reads KAGVTQTPRYLIKTRGQQVTLSCSPISGHRSVSWYQQTPGQGLQFLFEYFSETQRNKGNFPGRFSGRQFSNSRSEMNVSTLELGDSALYLCASSTGGNEQFFGPGTRLTVL.

The rearrangement uses TRBV7-2 and TRBJ1-5, with 11 bases matching TRBD1. The CDR3 loop spans 13 amino acids. Germline values: CDR1 SGHTA, CDR2 FQGNSA. J was trimmed by 7 bases and V by 6 bases; bases with no gene match: 2. CDR3: CASRRDRGQPQHF. The CDR3 DNA sequence: TGTGCCAGCAGAAGGGACAGGGGGCAGCCCCAGCATTTT. The whole variable domain, remainder taken from reference TRBV7-2 and TRBJ1-5, is GAGVSQSPSNKVTEKGKDVELRCDPISGHTALYWYRQSLGQGLEFLIYFQGNSAPDKSGLPSDRFSAERTGGSVSTLTIQRTQQEDSAVYLCASRRDRGQPQHFGDGTRLSIL.

This clone appeared a single time. DNA for the CDR3: TGTGCCAGCAGTTACTCAACAGCCACAGATACGCAGTATTTT. Its translation: CASSYSTATDTQYF. The chain recombines TRBV6-5 with TRBJ2-3, with D unresolved. The length of the CDR3 is 14 residues. V lost 0 bases to trimming and J lost 2 bases, with 6 bases between them. Germline CDR1 reads MNHEY; CDR2 reads SVGAGI.

The V and J genes are TRBV9 and TRBJ2-5; TRBD2 agrees at 7 bases. CDR1 SGDLS and CDR2 YYNGEE come from the germline V gene. With V trimmed by 7 bases and J by 3 bases, 6 bases remained unmatched. CDR3 size: 13 residues. CDR3 protein: CASGLRGEETQYF. In DNA, the CDR3 is TGTGCCAGCGGGCTACGGGGGGAAGAGACCCAGTACTTC.

The V and J genes are TRBV5-4 and TRBJ2-5; 11 nucleotides line up with TRBD2. Trimming took 2 bases from V and 3 from J; bases not matched to a gene: 9. The CDR3 runs to 17 residues. Germline-derived CDR1 and CDR2 are SGHNT and YYREEE (reference sequence). The CDR3 is CASSLPSGGPQKETQYF. DNA of the CDR3: TGTGCCAGCAGCTTACCTAGCGGGGGGCCTCAGAAAGAGACCCAGTACTTC.

The chain is built from TRBV4-3 and TRBJ2-3, with TRBD1 as a possible D gene (5 bases). The V end lost 1 base, the J end lost 4 bases, and 18 bases lay between the germline ends. The CDR3 extends over 17 amino acids. CDR1 and CDR2 (germline): LGHNA, YSLEER. Here the CDR3 reads CASSQAVDSLGADTQYF. The DNA for the CDR3 is TGCGCCAGCAGCCAAGCTGTCGATTCTTTAGGGGCAGATACGCAGTATTTT.

This clone has just a few counts. This chain links TRBV28 with TRBJ1-5; D perhaps matches TRBD1 (6 bases). Trimming cost V 6 bases and J 2 bases, with 11 bases left between them. CDR1 and CDR2 from the germline V gene are MDHEN and SYDVKM. This CDR3 comprises 14 residues. The CDR3 DNA is TGTGCCAGCAGCCCATCAGGGGGCAATCAGCCCCAGCATTTT. It encodes CASSPSGGNQPQHF.

V is TRBV5-4 and J is TRBJ2-5, with TRBD1 matching 10 bases. Germline-derived CDR1 and CDR2 are SGHNT and YYREEE (reference sequence). V was pared by 4 bases and J by 5 bases, with 5 bases of the junction left unmatched. This CDR3 contains 14 residues. Here the CDR3 reads CASSPRQGAETQYF. CDR3 DNA: TGTGCCAGCAGCCCTAGACAGGGGGCCGAGACCCAGTACTTC.

This rearrangement joins TRBV7-8 to TRBJ2-2, with TRBD2 identical over 10 bases. The junction had 16 bases not matched to a gene; V was cut back by 5 bases and J by 7 bases. Looked up from germline, CDR1 is SGHVS and CDR2 is FQNEAQ. The CDR3 is made up of 18 amino acids. The CDR3 loop reads CASSPRSVLAGADGELFF. The CDR3 nucleotides are TGTGCCAGCAGCCCGAGGTCGGTGCTAGCGGGGGCCGACGGGGAGCTGTTTTTT.

The J gene is TRBJ1-2, the V gene TRBV4-2, with D perhaps TRBD1 (5 bases). Trimming shortened V by 0 bases and J by 8 bases, and 19 bases separated the two germline ends. The germline V gene encodes CDR1 LGHNA and CDR2 YNFKEQ. The CDR3 is 16 amino acids. CDR3 in amino acids: CASSQEAAAGGDGYTF. CDR3 DNA: TGTGCCAGCAGCCAAGAAGCAGCAGCGGGGGGGGACGGCTACACCTTC.

The chain recombines TRBV7-8 with TRBJ2-7, with 12 bases identical to TRBD2. CDR3 size: 15 residues. Germline V lookup: CDR1 SGHVS, CDR2 FQNEAQ. The ends lost 5 bases at V and 2 bases at J; junction bases unmatched: 4. The CDR3, as DNA: TGTGCCAGCAGCACTAGCGGGGGGAATACCTACGAGCAGTACTTC. This translates into CASSTSGGNTYEQYF.

The chain employs TRBV7-9 and TRBJ1-1; tentative D call: TRBD1 (6 bases). The V gene's germline CDR1 is SEHNR and CDR2 FQNEAQ (reference sequence). The V and J ends lost 6 bases and 3 bases respectively, with 11 bases between them. This CDR3 has 13 amino acids. CDR3 amino acids: CASRPTGYTEAFF. In DNA form, the CDR3 reads TGTGCCAGCAGACCCACAGGGTACACTGAAGCTTTCTTT.

The chain is built from TRBV4-1 and TRBJ1-1; no clear D. The ends were cut back, 2 bases at V and 1 base at J, with 11 bases in the middle. CDR1 and CDR2 from the germline V gene are MGHRA and YSYEKL. CDR3 length: 15 residues. CDR3: CASSQHRTANTEAFF. Here the CDR3 DNA reads TGCGCCAGCAGCCAACATAGAACAGCGAACACTGAAGCTTTCTTT.